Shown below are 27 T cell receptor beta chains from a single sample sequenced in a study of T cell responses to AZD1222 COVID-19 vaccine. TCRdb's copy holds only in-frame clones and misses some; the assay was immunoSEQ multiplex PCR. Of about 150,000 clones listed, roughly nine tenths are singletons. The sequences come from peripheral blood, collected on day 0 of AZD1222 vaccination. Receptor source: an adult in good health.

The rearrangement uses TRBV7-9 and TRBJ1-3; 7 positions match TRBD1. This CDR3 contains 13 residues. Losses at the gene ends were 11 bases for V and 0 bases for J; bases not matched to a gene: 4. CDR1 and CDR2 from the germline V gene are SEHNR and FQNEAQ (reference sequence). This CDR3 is CAWTGSSGNTIYF. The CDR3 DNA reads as TGTGCCTGGACAGGCAGCTCTGGAAACACCATATATTTT.

DNA for the CDR3: TGTGCCAGCAGCTCGGACAGGGGGAGGGTACCTTATGGCTACACCTTC. This encodes CASSSDRGRVPYGYTF. The chain joins TRBV7-9 to TRBJ1-2; 10 nucleotides agree with TRBD1. The germline V gene encodes CDR1 SEHNR and CDR2 FQNEAQ (reference sequence). Trimming cost V 4 bases and J 5 bases; bases outside gene matches: 10. The CDR3 contains 16 residues. Looking up the rest from reference TRBV7-9 and TRBJ1-2 gives the full variable domain: DTGVSQNPRHKITKRGQNVTFRCDPISEHNRLYWYRQTLGQGPEFLTYFQNEAQLEKSRLLSDRFSAERPKGSFSTLEIQRTEQGDSAMYLCASSSDRGRVPYGYTFGSGTRLTVV.

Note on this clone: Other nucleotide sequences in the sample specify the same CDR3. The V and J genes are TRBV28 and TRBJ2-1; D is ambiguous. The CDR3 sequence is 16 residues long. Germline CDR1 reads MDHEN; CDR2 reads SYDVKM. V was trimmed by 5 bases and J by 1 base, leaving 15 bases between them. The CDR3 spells CASSPRRRRSYNEQFF. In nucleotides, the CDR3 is TGTGCCAGCAGTCCCCGACGGCGGCGGTCCTACAATGAGCAGTTCTTC. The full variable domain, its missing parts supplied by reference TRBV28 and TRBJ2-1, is DVKVTQSSRYLVKRTGEKVFLECVQDMDHENMFWYRQDPGLGLRLIYFSYDVKMKEKGDIPEGYSVSREKKERFSLILESASTNQTSMYLCASSPRRRRSYNEQFFGPGTRLTVL.

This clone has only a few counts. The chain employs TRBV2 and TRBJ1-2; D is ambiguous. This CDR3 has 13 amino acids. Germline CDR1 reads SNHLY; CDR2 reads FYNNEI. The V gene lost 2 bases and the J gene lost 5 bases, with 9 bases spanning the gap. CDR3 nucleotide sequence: TGTGCCAGCAGTGAATTCACAGCTTATGGCTACACCTTC. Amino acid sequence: CASSEFTAYGYTF.

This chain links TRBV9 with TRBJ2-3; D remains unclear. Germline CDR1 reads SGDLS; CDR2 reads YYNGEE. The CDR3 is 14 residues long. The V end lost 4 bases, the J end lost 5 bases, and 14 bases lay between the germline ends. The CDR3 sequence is CASSTRTFGDTQYF. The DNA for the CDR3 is TGTGCCAGCAGCACCCGGACCTTCGGAGATACGCAGTATTTT.

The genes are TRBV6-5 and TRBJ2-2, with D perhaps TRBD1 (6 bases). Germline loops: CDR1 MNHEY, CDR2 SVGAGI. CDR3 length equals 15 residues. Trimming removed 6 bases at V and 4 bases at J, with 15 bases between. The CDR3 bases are TGTGCCAGCAGACCCGGGACACCAACCACCGGGGAGCTGTTTTTT. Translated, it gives CASRPGTPTTGELFF.

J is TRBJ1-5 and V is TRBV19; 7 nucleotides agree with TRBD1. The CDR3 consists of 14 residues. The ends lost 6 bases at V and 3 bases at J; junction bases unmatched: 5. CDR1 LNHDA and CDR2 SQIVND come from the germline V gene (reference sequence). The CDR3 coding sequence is TGTGCCAGTAGCACAACAGGGGACAATCAGCCCCAGCATTTT. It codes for CASSTTGDNQPQHF.

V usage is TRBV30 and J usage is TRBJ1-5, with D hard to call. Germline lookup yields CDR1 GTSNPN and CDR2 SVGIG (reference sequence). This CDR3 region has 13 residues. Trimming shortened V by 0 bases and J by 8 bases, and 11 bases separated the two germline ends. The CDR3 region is CAWSVAGLEPQHF. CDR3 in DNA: TGTGCCTGGAGTGTGGCGGGTTTGGAGCCCCAGCATTTT. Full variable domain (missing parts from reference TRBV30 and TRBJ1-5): SQTIHQWPATLVQPVGSPLSLECTVEGTSNPNLYWYRQAAGRGLQLLFYSVGIGQISSEVPQNLSASRPQDRQFILSSKKLLLSDSGFYLCAWSVAGLEPQHFGDGTRLSIL.

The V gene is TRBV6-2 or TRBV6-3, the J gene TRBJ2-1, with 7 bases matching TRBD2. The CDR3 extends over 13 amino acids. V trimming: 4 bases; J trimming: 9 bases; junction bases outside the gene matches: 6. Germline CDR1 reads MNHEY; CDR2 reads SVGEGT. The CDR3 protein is CASSSWERGEQFF. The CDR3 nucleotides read TGTGCCAGCAGTTCTTGGGAGCGGGGTGAGCAGTTCTTC.

The CDR3 sequence is CASSVAPRTGPEAFF. CDR3 nucleotide sequence: TGTGCCAGCAGCGTAGCCCCCCGGACAGGCCCTGAAGCTTTCTTT. J is TRBJ1-1 and V is TRBV9; TRBD1 matches at 7 bases. The CDR3 has 15 residues. The V and J ends lost 0 bases and 6 bases, in that order; junction bases with no gene match: 8. CDR1 is SGDLS, CDR2 YYNGEE, per germline.

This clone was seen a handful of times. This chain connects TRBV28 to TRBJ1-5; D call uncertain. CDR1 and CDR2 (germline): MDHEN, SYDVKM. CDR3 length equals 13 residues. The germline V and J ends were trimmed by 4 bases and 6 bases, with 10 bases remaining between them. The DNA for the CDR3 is TGTGCCAGCAGTTCAGTTACAAGTCAGCCCCAGCATTTT. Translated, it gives CASSSVTSQPQHF.

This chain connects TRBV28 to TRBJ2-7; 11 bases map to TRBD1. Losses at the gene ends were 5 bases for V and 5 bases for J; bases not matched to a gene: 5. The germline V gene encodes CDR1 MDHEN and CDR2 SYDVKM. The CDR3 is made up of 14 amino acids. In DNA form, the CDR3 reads TGTGCCAGCAGTCGGACAGGGGGCACGCACGAGCAGTACTTC. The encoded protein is CASSRTGGTHEQYF.

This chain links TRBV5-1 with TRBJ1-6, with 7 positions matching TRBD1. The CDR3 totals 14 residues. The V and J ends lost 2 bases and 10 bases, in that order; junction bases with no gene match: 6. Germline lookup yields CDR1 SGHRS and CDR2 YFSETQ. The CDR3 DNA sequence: TGCGCCAGCAGCTTAGGCCAGGGGGTATCACCCCTCCACTTT. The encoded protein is CASSLGQGVSPLHF. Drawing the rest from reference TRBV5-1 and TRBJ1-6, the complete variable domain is KAGVTQTPRYLIKTRGQQVTLSCSPISGHRSVSWYQQTPGQGLQFLFEYFSETQRNKGNFPGRFSGRQFSNSRSEMNVSTLELGDSALYLCASSLGQGVSPLHFGNGTRLTVT.

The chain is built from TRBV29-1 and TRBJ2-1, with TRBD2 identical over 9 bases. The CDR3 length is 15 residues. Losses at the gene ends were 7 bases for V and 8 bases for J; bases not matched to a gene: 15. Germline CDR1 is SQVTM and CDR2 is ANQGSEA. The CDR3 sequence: CSGLSGSGAGHEQFF. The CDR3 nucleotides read TGCAGCGGACTTAGCGGGAGTGGGGCAGGCCATGAGCAGTTCTTC.

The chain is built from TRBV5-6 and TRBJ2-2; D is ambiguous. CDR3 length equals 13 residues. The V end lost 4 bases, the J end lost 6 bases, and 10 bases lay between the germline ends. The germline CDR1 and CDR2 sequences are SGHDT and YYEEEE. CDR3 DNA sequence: TGTGCCAGCAGCAGCACTGCCGCCGGGGAGCTGTTTTTT. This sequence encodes CASSSTAAGELFF.

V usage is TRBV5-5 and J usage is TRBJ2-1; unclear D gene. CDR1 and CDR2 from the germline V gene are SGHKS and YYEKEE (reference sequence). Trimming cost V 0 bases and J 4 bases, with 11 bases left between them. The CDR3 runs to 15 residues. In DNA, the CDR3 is TGTGCCAGCAGCTTGGTACAGACCGGATACAATGAGCAGTTCTTC. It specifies CASSLVQTGYNEQFF. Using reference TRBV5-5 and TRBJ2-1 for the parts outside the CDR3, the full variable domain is DAGVTQSPTHLIKTRGQQVTLRCSPISGHKSVSWYQQVLGQGPQFIFQYYEKEERGRGNFPDRFSARQFPNYSSELNVNALLLGDSALYLCASSLVQTGYNEQFFGPGTRLTVL.

The CDR3, as DNA: TGTGCCAGCAGCACCTTGACACCAGATAATTCACCCCTCCACTTT. It translates to CASSTLTPDNSPLHF. The V gene is TRBV11-2, the J gene TRBJ1-6; D remains ambiguous. Trimming shortened V by 5 bases and J by 5 bases, and 13 bases separated the two germline ends. Germline values: CDR1 SGHAT, CDR2 FQNNGV. This CDR3 region has 15 residues. The entire variable domain, with the rest obtained from reference TRBV11-2 and TRBJ1-6, is as follows: EAGVAQSPRYKIIEKRQSVAFWCNPISGHATLYWYQQILGQGPKLLIQFQNNGVVDDSQLPKDRFSAERLKGVDSTLKIQPAKLEDSAVYLCASSTLTPDNSPLHFGNGTRLTVT.

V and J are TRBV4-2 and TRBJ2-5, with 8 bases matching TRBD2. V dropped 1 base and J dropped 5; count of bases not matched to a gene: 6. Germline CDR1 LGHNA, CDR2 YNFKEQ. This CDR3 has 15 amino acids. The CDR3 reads CASSQGSSSGETQYF. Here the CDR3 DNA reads TGTGCCAGCAGCCAAGGAAGCTCTAGCGGGGAGACCCAGTACTTC.

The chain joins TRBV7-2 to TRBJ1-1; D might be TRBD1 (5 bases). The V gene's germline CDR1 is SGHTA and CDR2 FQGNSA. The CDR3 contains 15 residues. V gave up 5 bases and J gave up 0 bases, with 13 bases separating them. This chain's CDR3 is CASSADKNMNTEAFF. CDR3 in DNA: TGTGCCAGCAGCGCGGACAAAAACATGAACACTGAAGCTTTCTTT.

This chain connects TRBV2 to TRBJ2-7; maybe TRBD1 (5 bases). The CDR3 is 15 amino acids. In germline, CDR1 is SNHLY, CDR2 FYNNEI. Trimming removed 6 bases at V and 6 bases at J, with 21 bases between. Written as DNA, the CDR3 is TGTGCCAGCAGCGGTCGGCAGGGTGAGATCGGCGAGCAGTACTTC. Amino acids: CASSGRQGEIGEQYF.

CDR3 in amino acids: CASSGQNMNTEAFF. DNA for the CDR3: TGTGCCAGCAGCGGACAGAACATGAACACTGAAGCTTTCTTT. The rearrangement links TRBV9 to TRBJ1-1; possible D gene TRBD1, 5 bases. The CDR3 loop spans 14 amino acids. Germline V gives CDR1 SGDLS, CDR2 YYNGEE. Between the trimmed V and J ends, which lost 3 bases and 0 bases, there was a span of 9 bases.

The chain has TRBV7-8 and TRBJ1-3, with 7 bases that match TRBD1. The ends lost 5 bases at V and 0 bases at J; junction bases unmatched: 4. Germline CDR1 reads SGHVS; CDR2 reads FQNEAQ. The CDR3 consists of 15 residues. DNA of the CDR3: TGTGCCAGCAGCCCCCCAGGGGGCTCTGGAAACACCATATATTTT. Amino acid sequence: CASSPPGGSGNTIYF.

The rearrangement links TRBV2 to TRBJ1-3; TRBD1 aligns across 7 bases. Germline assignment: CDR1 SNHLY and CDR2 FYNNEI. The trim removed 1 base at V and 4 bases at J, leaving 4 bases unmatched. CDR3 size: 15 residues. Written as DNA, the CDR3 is TGTGCCAGCAGTGAAGACAGGGGCTCAGGAAACACCATATATTTT. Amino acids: CASSEDRGSGNTIYF.

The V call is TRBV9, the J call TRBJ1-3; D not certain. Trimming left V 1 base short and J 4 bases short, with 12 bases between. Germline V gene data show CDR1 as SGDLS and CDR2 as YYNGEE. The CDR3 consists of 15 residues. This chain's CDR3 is CASSVSGNSGNTIYF. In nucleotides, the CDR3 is TGTGCCAGCAGCGTAAGTGGGAATTCAGGAAACACCATATATTTT. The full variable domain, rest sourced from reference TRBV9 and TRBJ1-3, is DSGVTQTPKHLITATGQRVTLRCSPRSGDLSVYWYQQSLDQGLQFLIQYYNGEERAKGNILERFSAQQFPDLHSELNLSSLELGDSALYFCASSVSGNSGNTIYFGEGSWLTVV.

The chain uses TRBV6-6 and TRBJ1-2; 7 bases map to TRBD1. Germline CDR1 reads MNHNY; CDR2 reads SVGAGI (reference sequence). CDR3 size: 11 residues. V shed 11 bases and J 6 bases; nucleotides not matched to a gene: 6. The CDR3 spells CASSRGDGYTF. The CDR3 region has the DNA TGTGCCTCCAGCAGGGGGGATGGCTACACCTTC.

Here the CDR3 reads CASRDGQGGQYF. The CDR3 DNA follows: TGTGCCAGCAGGGATGGACAGGGGGGGCAGTACTTC. The chain carries TRBV6-6 and TRBJ2-7; 10 nucleotides agree with TRBD1. The CDR3 is 12 amino acids. The trim removed 6 bases at V and 9 bases at J, leaving 5 bases unmatched. Germline CDR1 reads MNHNY; CDR2 reads SVGAGI (reference sequence).

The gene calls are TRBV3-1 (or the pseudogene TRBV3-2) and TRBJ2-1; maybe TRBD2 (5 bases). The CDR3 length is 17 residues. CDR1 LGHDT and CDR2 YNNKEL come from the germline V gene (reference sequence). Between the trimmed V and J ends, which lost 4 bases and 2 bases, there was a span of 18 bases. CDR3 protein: CASSPYRTQPAYNEQFF. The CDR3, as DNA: TGTGCCAGCAGCCCTTATCGGACTCAACCGGCCTACAATGAGCAGTTCTTC.